This T cell receptor beta chain comes out of a study of T-cell reconstitution after alpha-beta-depleted transplantation in children. Findings and caveats of the study: Reports say that about two months after transplant, the alpha-beta T cells came out of several hundred graft clones that had expanded.

Using unique molecular identifiers, the investigators prepared the TCRbeta library. TCRdb ran MiXCR on the PCR reads and lists one entry per CDR3 protein. The sample carries just over 950,000 distinct CDR3 sequences, roughly 31% recorded once. This CDR3 region has 18 residues. With 4 bases clipped from V and 6 bases from J, the junction kept 16 bases outside the gene matches. CDR1 and CDR2 (germline): SGHAT, FQNNGV. About this clonotype: Its antigen is currently unknown.

The origin of this receptor is a boy under two years old who had a stem cell transplant for SCID, so the T cells may come from the graft donor. The source was PBMCs, mostly from graft donor cells, collected 360 days after TCRalphabeta/CD19-depleted stem cell transplant. This chain links TRBV11-2 with TRBJ2-5; 11 bases fit TRBD2. The CDR3 here is CASSSGTSGPPLEKTQYF. CDR3 sequence (DNA): TGTGCCAGCAGCTCCGGGACTAGCGGCCCCCCTTTAGAGAAGACCCAGTACTTC.